The 4 T cell receptor beta chains in this list originate from one sample, sequenced in a study of cytomegalovirus exposure and HLA in healthy donors. Both 60 Vbeta primers and 13 Jbeta primers went into the PCR. The table came from immunoSEQ multiplex PCR; TCRdb's copy has only in-frame clones and leaves some out. The table lists some 70,000 clones, about 88% of them singletons. The sequenced material came from PBMCs. The receptors come from a woman aged 45 to 65 in good health and CMV-seronegative.

The CDR3 protein is CASSGRGGYDNQPQHF. CDR3 nucleotide sequence: TGCGCCAGCAGTGGGAGGGGCGGGTATGACAATCAGCCCCAGCATTTT. The chain is built from TRBV10-1 and TRBJ1-5; maybe TRBD1 (5 bases). V lost 4 bases to trimming and J lost 3 bases, with 16 bases between them. Germline CDR1 reads WNHNN; CDR2 reads SYGVQD (reference sequence). CDR3 length: 16 amino acids.

DNA for the CDR3: TGTGCCAGCAGTTACTCAACAGGGGCCGAGCAGTACTTC. As protein: CASSYSTGAEQYF. This chain joins TRBV28 and TRBJ2-7; 7 bases are shared with TRBD1. The germline gives CDR1 MDHEN, CDR2 SYDVKM. The trim removed 4 bases at V and 6 bases at J, leaving 6 bases unmatched. The CDR3 loop spans 13 amino acids. The full variable domain, with the rest looked up from reference TRBV28 and TRBJ2-7, is DVKVTQSSRYLVKRTGEKVFLECVQDMDHENMFWYRQDPGLGLRLIYFSYDVKMKEKGDIPEGYSVSREKKERFSLILESASTNQTSMYLCASSYSTGAEQYFGPGTRLTVT.

The chain joins TRBV29-1 to TRBJ1-1, with TRBD1 matching 8 bases. J gave up 1 base and V 7 bases, and 8 bases lay outside the gene matches. CDR3 length: 14 residues. Germline V gene sequence: CDR1 SQVTM, CDR2 ANQGSEA. Here the CDR3 DNA reads TGCAGCGCCGGACAGGGAACTTCGAACACTGAAGCTTTCTTT. Translating gives CSAGQGTSNTEAFF.

This clone was observed a few times. The chain recombines TRBV15 with TRBJ1-2; D possibly corresponds to TRBD1 (6 bases). V lost 5 bases and J 2 bases, leaving 15 bases between the germline ends. The CDR3 extends over 15 amino acids. Germline V lookup: CDR1 LNHNV, CDR2 YYDKDF (reference sequence). CDR3 sequence: CATSQNQGSNYGYTF. The DNA of the CDR3 is TGTGCCACCAGCCAAAATCAGGGGTCCAACTATGGCTACACCTTC.